The sequence of this T cell receptor beta chain was determined in a study of control samples from healthy donors and cancer patients. Germline V gene sequence: CDR1 MNHEY, CDR2 SVGAGI. This CDR3 region has 14 residues. V was pared by 5 bases and J by 8 bases, with 18 bases between. Some clones are missing from TCRdb's copy, which holds only in-frame ones; the method was immunoSEQ multiplex PCR. The sample shows about 120,000 clones, approximately 92% of them seen only once. This sequence joins TRBV6-5 and TRBJ1-2; D possibly corresponds to TRBD1 (5 bases). The sample was blood. The receptor comes from a man aged 40-49 years in good health. The CDR3 here is CASSTKLQGSGYTF. In DNA, the CDR3 is TGTGCCAGCAGTACCAAGCTCCAGGGATCCGGCTACACCTTC.